This T cell receptor beta chain is drawn from a study of blood T cells in healthy people across ages. This clonotype was picked up one time. Next came a second PCR, run for about 7 to 12 cycles, which used a sample-barcoded 5' primer along with a J-beta primer mix. Each TCR beta cDNA got a 12-nucleotide random molecular identifier. TCRdb reanalysed the 5' RACE reads using MiXCR and keeps one entry per CDR3 protein. The table lists over 1,500,000 distinct CDR3 sequences, about 50% of them singletons. The receptor was isolated from a woman between 40 and 50 years old in good health. Sequencing was carried out using blood.

This CDR3 is CASSRRAPNYGYTF. For the CDR3, the DNA is TGTGCCAGCAGCCGAAGGGCCCCTAACTATGGCTACACCTTC. This rearrangement joins TRBV7-2 to TRBJ1-2; D uncertain. The V and J ends lost 5 bases and 0 bases respectively, with 10 bases between them. CDR1 and CDR2 (germline): SGHTA, FQGNSA. CDR3 length equals 14 residues.